The 29 T cell receptor beta chains below come from one sample, sequenced in a study of T cell responses to AZD1222 COVID-19 vaccine. TCRdb's copy holds only in-frame clones and misses some; the assay was immunoSEQ multiplex PCR. The top ten hold 7% to 9% of the sample, which has about 140,000 clones, 75% to 95% seen once. The material was peripheral blood, obtained 28 days after the second dose of the MenACWY control vaccine. All receptors derive from an adult who received the MenACWY meningococcal vaccine as a control.

The rearrangement uses TRBV10-3 and TRBJ2-2, with D possibly being TRBD2 (5 bases). Trimming removed 6 bases at V and 0 bases at J, with 8 bases between. CDR3 length: 14 amino acids. The V gene's germline CDR1 is ENHRY and CDR2 SYGVKD. CDR3 residues: CAIRLAANTGELFF. DNA of the CDR3: TGTGCCATCAGGCTAGCAGCGAACACCGGGGAGCTGTTTTTT.

The chain couples TRBV28 to TRBJ2-6; D is unclear. Germline V CDR1 and CDR2: MDHEN, SYDVKM. The V gene lost 6 bases and the J gene lost 0 bases, with 6 bases spanning the gap. The CDR3 runs to 14 residues. The DNA of the CDR3 is TGTGCCAGCAGACCACGCTCTGGGGCCAACGTCCTGACTTTC. Amino acid sequence: CASRPRSGANVLTF.

This chain links TRBV7-6 with TRBJ2-3; TRBD2 agrees at 8 bases. This CDR3 is 16 amino acids long. V was clipped by 5 bases and J by 2 bases; unmatched bases: 9. Germline-derived CDR1 and CDR2 are SGHVS and FNYEAQ. CDR3 sequence: CASSPRVAGTTDTQYF. The DNA of the CDR3 is TGTGCCAGCAGCCCCAGGGTAGCGGGGACCACAGATACGCAGTATTTT.

The chain couples TRBV2 to TRBJ1-2; D is ambiguous. Looked up from germline, CDR1 is SNHLY and CDR2 is FYNNEI. The CDR3 extends over 15 amino acids. Trimming took 3 bases from V and 7 from J, leaving 18 bases between them. The CDR3, as DNA: TGTGCCAGCAGTGAGCTTTTGTATGAGGGTCGTGGCTACACCTTC. This codes for CASSELLYEGRGYTF.

The genes are TRBV3-1 (or the pseudogene TRBV3-2) and TRBJ2-2, with D tentatively TRBD2 (5 bases). This CDR3 is 13 amino acids long. CDR1 is LGHDT and CDR2 is YNNKEL in the germline V gene (reference sequence). V was trimmed by 4 bases and J by 6 bases, leaving 9 bases between them. This CDR3 reads CASSPTSPGELFF. DNA for the CDR3: TGTGCCAGCAGCCCTACTAGTCCCGGGGAGCTGTTTTTT.

This chain links TRBV7-8 with TRBJ2-3, with 11 bases matching TRBD2. Germline loops: CDR1 SGHVS, CDR2 FQNEAQ. Trimming cost V 0 bases and J 9 bases; bases outside gene matches: 2. There are 14 residues in the CDR3. The CDR3 spells CASSLAPSGGTQYF. The CDR3 bases are TGTGCCAGCAGCTTAGCGCCTAGCGGGGGGACGCAGTATTTT.

This chain connects TRBV5-1 to TRBJ2-7, with TRBD2 matching 8 bases. Trimming took 2 bases from V and 7 from J; bases not matched to a gene: 14. The CDR3 covers 16 residues. Germline CDR1 is SGHRS and CDR2 is YFSETQ. CDR3 region: CASSFDLLAERGEQYF. CDR3 sequence (DNA): TGCGCCAGCAGCTTTGACTTACTAGCGGAACGTGGAGAGCAGTACTTC.

The chain links TRBV2 to TRBJ2-6; no reliable D call. The CDR3 has 13 residues. Germline V CDR1 and CDR2: SNHLY, FYNNEI. The V and J ends lost 6 bases and 13 bases respectively, with 16 bases between them. The CDR3 DNA reads TGTGCCAGCAGAACCGGGCCCCTTGTAGTCCTGACTTTC. This translates into CASRTGPLVVLTF. Complete variable domain (other parts from reference TRBV2 and TRBJ2-6): EPEVTQTPSHQVTQMGQEVILRCVPISNHLYFYWYRQILGQKVEFLVSFYNNEISEKSEIFDDQFSVERPDGSNFTLKIRSTKLEDSAMYFCASRTGPLVVLTFGAGSRLTVL.

This clone has just one count. The chain combines TRBV7-3 with TRBJ2-1; 7 nucleotides align to TRBD2. V gave up 1 base and J gave up 7 bases; unmatched junction bases: 7. In germline, CDR1 is SGHTA, CDR2 FQGTGA. The CDR3 is 15 residues long. The CDR3 sequence: CASSLSRLAVNEQFF. In nucleotides, the CDR3 is TGTGCCAGCAGCTTAAGTCGGCTAGCGGTGAATGAGCAGTTCTTC. Full variable domain (rest looked up from reference TRBV7-3 and TRBJ2-1): GAGVSQTPSNKVTEKGKYVELRCDPISGHTALYWYRQSLGQGPEFLIYFQGTGAADDSGLPNDRFFAVRPEGSVSTLKIQRTERGDSAVYLCASSLSRLAVNEQFFGPGTRLTVL.

The V and J genes are TRBV11-1 and TRBJ2-3, with D uncertain. V gave up 6 bases and J gave up 0 bases, with 10 bases separating them. The CDR3 spans 14 residues. Germline CDR1 reads SGHAT; CDR2 reads FQDESV (reference sequence). The CDR3 sequence: CASSQIPSTDTQYF. CDR3 in DNA: TGTGCCAGCAGTCAAATCCCTAGCACAGATACGCAGTATTTT.

The rearrangement uses TRBV5-1 and TRBJ2-7, with D possibly TRBD1 on 6 matching bases. The length of the CDR3 is 16 residues. The germline gives CDR1 SGHRS, CDR2 YFSETQ. The V and J ends lost 0 bases and 7 bases respectively, with 20 bases between them. DNA of the CDR3: TGCGCCAGCAGCTTGGGATGGCAGGGGCTCGTTGGAGAGCAGTACTTC. Translation gives CASSLGWQGLVGEQYF. The full variable domain, rest sourced from reference TRBV5-1 and TRBJ2-7, is KAGVTQTPRYLIKTRGQQVTLSCSPISGHRSVSWYQQTPGQGLQFLFEYFSETQRNKGNFPGRFSGRQFSNSRSEMNVSTLELGDSALYLCASSLGWQGLVGEQYFGPGTRLTVT.

The V call is TRBV12-5, the J call TRBJ1-5; TRBD1 might be the D (5 bases). Trimming shortened V by 1 base and J by 4 bases, and 14 bases separated the two germline ends. The CDR3 extends over 16 amino acids. Per germline, CDR1 LGHNT and CDR2 FRNRAP. For the CDR3, the DNA is TGTGCTAGTGGTTTGGACCGGGGCTTGGGGAATCAGCCCCAGCATTTT. Translation: CASGLDRGLGNQPQHF.

V gene TRBV6-5 combines with J gene TRBJ1-1, with 7 bases that match TRBD1. Germline V gene sequence: CDR1 MNHEY, CDR2 SVGAGI. The CDR3 covers 15 residues. V lost 11 bases to trimming and J lost 4 bases; unmatched junction nucleotides: 16. The CDR3 DNA reads TGTGCCTCCAAGGACAGGTCGTCAGCCTCCACTGAAGCTTTCTTT. This encodes CASKDRSSASTEAFF.

The chain employs TRBV18 and TRBJ1-5; 8 bases match TRBD1. The junction had 1 base not matched to a gene; V was cut back by 2 bases and J by 7 bases. The CDR3 sequence is 13 residues long. The germline CDR1 and CDR2 sequences are KGHSH and LQKENI. The CDR3 protein is CASSPGTGQPQHF. CDR3 bases: TGTGCCAGCTCACCAGGGACAGGCCAGCCCCAGCATTTT.

The chain links TRBV28 to TRBJ1-5; TRBD1 matches 8 bases. CDR1 and CDR2 from the germline V gene are MDHEN and SYDVKM. The CDR3 length is 19 residues. V lost 0 bases and J lost 1; bases outside the gene matches: 11. In nucleotides, the CDR3 is TGTGCCAGCAGTTTATGGACAGGGGACTCTGGGTTAAGCAATCAGCCCCAGCATTTT. This gives the protein CASSLWTGDSGLSNQPQHF.

The chain combines TRBV5-5 with TRBJ2-1, with 7 bases fitting TRBD1. The germline gives CDR1 SGHKS, CDR2 YYEKEE (reference sequence). V shed 4 bases and J 7 bases; nucleotides not matched to a gene: 8. The CDR3 totals 14 residues. This CDR3 reads CASSPRGQLNEQFF. CDR3 bases: TGTGCCAGCAGCCCAAGGGGACAGCTTAATGAGCAGTTCTTC.

This chain connects TRBV10-3 to TRBJ2-7; 7 bases align to TRBD1. Germline V gene lookup returns CDR1 ENHRY and CDR2 SYGVKD. The J segment lost 1 base and the V segment lost 8 bases, leaving 8 bases of the junction unmatched. This CDR3 comprises 14 residues. Written as DNA, the CDR3 is TGTGCCATCCACCGGGACAGAGATTCCTACGAGCAGTACTTC. Its translation is CAIHRDRDSYEQYF.

The CDR3 nucleotides are TGTGCCAGCAGTGGACAGCTTGTACTGGATCACGTAATTTACAATGAGCAGTTCTTC. It is translated as CASSGQLVLDHVIYNEQFF. The V call is TRBV6-4, the J call TRBJ2-1; possible D gene TRBD1, 5 bases. The CDR3 totals 19 residues. Trimming cost V 4 bases and J 4 bases, with 26 bases left between them. Germline CDR1 MRHNA, CDR2 SNTAGT.

This clone has only one observation. V and J are TRBV5-1 and TRBJ2-7; TRBD1 matches at 7 bases. Trimming removed 4 bases from V and 5 bases from J; junction bases left unmatched: 6. The CDR3 length is 13 residues. Per germline, CDR1 SGHRS and CDR2 YFSETQ. The CDR3 is CASSPQGSHEQYF. CDR3 sequence (DNA): TGCGCCAGCAGCCCACAGGGGAGCCACGAGCAGTACTTC.

The chain couples TRBV7-9 to TRBJ2-3, with TRBD2 matching 11 bases. Germline values: CDR1 SEHNR, CDR2 FQNEAQ (reference sequence). The CDR3 totals 18 residues. V shed 5 bases and J 0 bases; nucleotides not matched to a gene: 10. CDR3 DNA: TGTGCCAGCAGCCCAAGGAGGGGGACTAGCGGTAGCACAGATACGCAGTATTTT. Protein product: CASSPRRGTSGSTDTQYF.

V gene TRBV9 combines with J gene TRBJ2-2; 8 nucleotides align to TRBD2. Germline V lookup: CDR1 SGDLS, CDR2 YYNGEE. The CDR3 totals 16 residues. The V gene end was trimmed by 2 bases and the J gene end by 4 bases; junction bases not matched to a gene: 7. The CDR3 DNA follows: TGTGCCAGCAGCGTCGGGGGGGCTATCCCCACCGGGGAGCTGTTTTTT. It encodes CASSVGGAIPTGELFF.

In nucleotides, the CDR3 is TGTGCCTGGAGTCTACAGGGTGATTCACCCCTCCACTTT. This sequence encodes CAWSLQGDSPLHF. The chain joins TRBV30 to TRBJ1-6; maybe TRBD1 (6 bases). CDR1 and CDR2 from the germline V gene are GTSNPN and SVGIG (reference sequence). This CDR3 has 13 residues. Trimming removed 2 bases at V and 8 bases at J, with 10 bases between. Full variable domain (rest looked up from reference TRBV30 and TRBJ1-6): SQTIHQWPATLVQPVGSPLSLECTVEGTSNPNLYWYRQAAGRGLQLLFYSVGIGQISSEVPQNLSASRPQDRQFILSSKKLLLSDSGFYLCAWSLQGDSPLHFGNGTRLTVT.

The chain links TRBV29-1 to TRBJ1-4; 9 bases line up with TRBD1. The CDR3 is made up of 13 amino acids. The J segment lost 6 bases and the V segment lost 7 bases, leaving 6 bases of the junction unmatched. The germline gives CDR1 SQVTM, CDR2 ANQGSEA. The CDR3 bases are TGCAGCGCTTACAGGGGGCGGGATGAAAAACTGTTTTTT. It is translated as CSAYRGRDEKLFF.

V usage is TRBV14 and J usage is TRBJ2-1; 9 positions agree with TRBD1. Losses at the gene ends were 4 bases for V and 6 bases for J; bases not matched to a gene: 7. There are 15 residues in the CDR3. From germline, CDR1 is SGHDN and CDR2 FVKESK. Here the CDR3 DNA reads TGTGCCAGCAGCCGCCCCGGGACAGGGTCCAATGAGCAGTTCTTC. Translated: CASSRPGTGSNEQFF.

The chain carries TRBV6-2 or TRBV6-3 and TRBJ2-3; D may be TRBD2 (6 bases). CDR3 length: 15 amino acids. Trimming stripped 6 bases from V and 1 base from J, with 14 bases between. Germline lookup yields CDR1 MNHEY and CDR2 SVGEGT. The CDR3 DNA sequence: TGTGCCAGCAGCTTCGGGACGGGGGGCACAGATACGCAGTATTTT. This sequence encodes CASSFGTGGTDTQYF.

The chain combines TRBV19 with TRBJ2-3; D ambiguous. V was clipped by 2 bases and J by 5 bases, with 8 bases between them. Looked up from germline, CDR1 is LNHDA and CDR2 is SQIVND (reference sequence). This CDR3 has 13 residues. CDR3 residues: CASSISPRDTQYF. The DNA of the CDR3 is TGTGCCAGTAGTATATCCCCCAGAGATACGCAGTATTTT.

This sequence joins TRBV5-1 and TRBJ1-1, with D possibly matching TRBD1 (6 bases). The CDR3 sequence is 15 residues long. Per germline, CDR1 SGHRS and CDR2 YFSETQ. V lost 4 bases to trimming and J lost 1 base, with 14 bases between them. CDR3: CASSLTGTSNTEAFF. CDR3 nucleotides: TGCGCCAGCAGCCTAACCGGGACATCGAACACTGAAGCTTTCTTT.

The chain employs TRBV7-2 and TRBJ2-7; D is unclear. Trimming shortened V by 2 bases and J by 0 bases, and 2 bases separated the two germline ends. The germline CDR1 and CDR2 sequences are SGHTA and FQGNSA. The CDR3 has 12 amino acids. The CDR3, as DNA: TGTGCCAGCAGCTTAAACTCCTACGAGCAGTACTTC. Amino acids: CASSLNSYEQYF.

The chain combines TRBV7-9 with TRBJ1-1; D is unclear. This CDR3 has 15 amino acids. The germline CDR1 and CDR2 sequences are SEHNR and FQNEAQ (reference sequence). Trimming took 5 bases from V and 5 from J, leaving 18 bases between them. CDR3 region: CASSLSGAAVTEAFF. DNA of the CDR3: TGTGCCAGCAGCCTTTCGGGCGCGGCCGTAACTGAAGCTTTCTTT. The whole variable domain, filled in from reference TRBV7-9 and TRBJ1-1, reads DTGVSQNPRHKITKRGQNVTFRCDPISEHNRLYWYRQTLGQGPEFLTYFQNEAQLEKSRLLSDRFSAERPKGSFSTLEIQRTEQGDSAMYLCASSLSGAAVTEAFFGQGTRLTVV.